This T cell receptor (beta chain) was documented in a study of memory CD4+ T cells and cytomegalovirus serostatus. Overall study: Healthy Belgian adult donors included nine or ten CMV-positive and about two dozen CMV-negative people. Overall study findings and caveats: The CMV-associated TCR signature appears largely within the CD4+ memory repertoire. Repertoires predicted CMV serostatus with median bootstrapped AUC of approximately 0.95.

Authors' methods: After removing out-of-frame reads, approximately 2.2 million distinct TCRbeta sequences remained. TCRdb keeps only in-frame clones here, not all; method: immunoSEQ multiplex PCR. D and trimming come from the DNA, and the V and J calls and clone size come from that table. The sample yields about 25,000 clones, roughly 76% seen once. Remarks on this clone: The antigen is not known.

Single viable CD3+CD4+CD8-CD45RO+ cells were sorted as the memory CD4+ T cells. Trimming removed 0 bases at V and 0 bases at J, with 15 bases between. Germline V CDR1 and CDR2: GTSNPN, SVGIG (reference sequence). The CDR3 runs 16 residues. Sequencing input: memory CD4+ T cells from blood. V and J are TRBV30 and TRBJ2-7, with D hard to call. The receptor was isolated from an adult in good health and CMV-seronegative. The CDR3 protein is CAWSVGPQSNSYEQYF. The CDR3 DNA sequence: TGTGCCTGGAGTGTAGGACCCCAAAGCAACTCCTACGAGCAGTACTTC.